This entry concerns a single TCR beta chain. TCRdb re-derived calls from the RT-PCR reads in MiXCR, one entry per CDR3 protein. The table lists a few hundred thousand distinct CDR3 sequences, less than 50% of them singletons. The germline V gene encodes CDR1 MNHEY and CDR2 SMNVEV (reference sequence). The V end lost 0 bases, the J end lost 3 bases, and 12 bases lay between the germline ends. The CDR3 loop spans 15 amino acids. The data derive from a study of patients and donors after allogeneic stem cell transplantation. The chain joins TRBV27 to TRBJ2-7; TRBD1 is a possible D gene (6 bases). This TCR came from a human donor who was either an allogeneic HSCT recipient or a stem cell or donor lymphocyte infusion donor (not recorded which). It is not recorded whose cells these are; they may come from a transplant donor. Sequences were obtained from blood, either unsorted or a sorted T cell fraction (not recorded which). This CDR3 reads CASSLSPGVDYEQYF. The CDR3 coding sequence is TGTGCCAGCAGTTTATCCCCAGGGGTTGACTACGAGCAGTACTTC.